The 16 T cell receptor beta chains below were found in one sample sequenced in a study of high-grade serous ovarian cancer treatment subgroups. Here immunoSEQ multiplex PCR was the method, and the copy in TCRdb shows in-frame clones only, minus some. The table shows about 6,800 clones, with roughly 85% occurring only once. The tumor samples were collected prior to definitive surgery or chemotherapy. Sequencing used tumor tissue. These receptors all come from a human donor with high-grade serous ovarian cancer.

The chain joins TRBV27 to TRBJ2-5; perhaps TRBD1 as D (6 bases). This CDR3 contains 14 residues. V shed 6 bases and J shed 2 bases, with 13 bases lying between them. Germline CDR1 and CDR2: MNHEY and SMNVEV (reference sequence). The DNA for the CDR3 is TGTGCCAGCAGCCCCTGGGACATTCAAGAGACCCAGTACTTC. Its translation: CASSPWDIQETQYF.

V gene TRBV9 combines with J gene TRBJ2-6; no firm D call. Germline CDR1 reads SGDLS; CDR2 reads YYNGEE. V was trimmed by 0 bases and J by 4 bases, leaving 5 bases between them. The CDR3 runs 14 residues. Here the CDR3 DNA reads TGTGCCAGCAGCGTAGGGTACGGGGCCAACGTCCTGACTTTC. Translation gives CASSVGYGANVLTF.

V usage is TRBV6-5 and J usage is TRBJ2-7, with D perhaps TRBD2 (6 bases). Germline lookup yields CDR1 MNHEY and CDR2 SVGAGI. V lost 3 bases and J lost 0, with 15 bases in between. The CDR3 runs 16 residues. CDR3 region: CASSYIGGVSSYEQYF. CDR3 coding DNA: TGTGCCAGCAGTTATATTGGAGGGGTAAGCTCCTACGAGCAGTACTTC.

V and J are TRBV10-2 and TRBJ2-2; 8 positions agree with TRBD2. Germline V CDR1 and CDR2: WSHSY, SAAADI. The CDR3 has 15 amino acids. Trimming cost V 6 bases and J 2 bases; bases outside gene matches: 5. The CDR3 coding sequence is TGCGCCAGCAGGTCCGGGACTAGAAACACCGGGGAGCTGTTTTTT. It codes for CASRSGTRNTGELFF.

The V call is TRBV27, the J call TRBJ2-5; the match to TRBD1 covers 7 bases. V shed 2 bases, J shed 2 bases, and the junction held 8 bases outside the gene matches. This CDR3 is 16 amino acids long. The germline V gene encodes CDR1 MNHEY and CDR2 SMNVEV (reference sequence). For the CDR3, the DNA is TGTGCCAGCAGTTTACTCAAAACAGGGGTACAAGAGACCCAGTACTTC. Residues: CASSLLKTGVQETQYF.

The chain links TRBV15 to TRBJ1-3; D unclear. The germline V gene encodes CDR1 LNHNV and CDR2 YYDKDF (reference sequence). V was pared by 5 bases and J by 0 bases, with 11 bases between. The CDR3 contains 15 residues. Here the CDR3 DNA reads TGTGCCACCAGCTTAGAGCAGACCTCTGGAAACACCATATATTTT. It translates to CATSLEQTSGNTIYF.

The chain is built from TRBV27 and TRBJ1-2; D possibly corresponds to TRBD1 (5 bases). The CDR3 length is 12 residues. Trimming took off 6 bases at V and 6 bases at J, with 11 bases between the two ends. Germline CDR1 and CDR2: MNHEY and SMNVEV (reference sequence). The CDR3 loop reads CASRFRVHGYTF. The DNA for the CDR3 is TGTGCCAGCAGGTTCAGGGTCCATGGCTACACCTTC.

V gene TRBV10-3 combines with J gene TRBJ1-2, with a tentative D call TRBD1 (6 bases). CDR3 size: 16 residues. Trimming stripped 2 bases from V and 0 bases from J, with 13 bases between. Germline V gene data show CDR1 as ENHRY and CDR2 as SYGVKD. The CDR3 spells CAISEGPGAANYGYTF. The CDR3 nucleotides read TGTGCCATCAGTGAGGGTCCGGGGGCAGCTAACTATGGCTACACCTTC.

The V and J genes are TRBV13 and TRBJ2-5, with D tentatively TRBD1 or TRBD2 (5 bases each). The V end was cut by 1 base, the J end by 7 bases, with 10 bases between. The CDR3 totals 13 residues. The V gene's germline CDR1 is PRHDT and CDR2 FYEKMQ (reference sequence). CDR3 coding DNA: TGTGCCAGCAGCTTAGTTGGTGGGGGGACCCAGTACTTC. Encoded protein: CASSLVGGGTQYF.

This clone was recorded only once. The gene calls are TRBV7-8 and TRBJ2-5, with 8 bases that match TRBD2. CDR1 and CDR2 (germline): SGHVS, FQNEAQ. The CDR3 length is 18 residues. J was trimmed by 2 bases and V by 2 bases; bases with no gene match: 13. The CDR3 reads CASSLSHAVGGVQETQYF. For the CDR3, the DNA is TGTGCCAGCAGCTTATCACACGCGGTCGGGGGGGTTCAAGAGACCCAGTACTTC.

This rearrangement joins TRBV6-5 to TRBJ1-5; D unresolved. Germline V gives CDR1 MNHEY, CDR2 SVGAGI. The CDR3 loop spans 13 amino acids. V shed 4 bases and J shed 7 bases, with 11 bases lying between them. The CDR3 spells CASSFWEEQPQHF. The DNA for the CDR3 is TGTGCCAGCAGTTTCTGGGAGGAGCAGCCCCAGCATTTT.

There are a few counts of this clone. The chain employs TRBV4-2 and TRBJ1-5, with a tentative D call TRBD1 (6 bases). V was clipped by 3 bases and J by 2 bases, with 14 bases between them. Germline V gene sequence: CDR1 LGHNA, CDR2 YNFKEQ. This CDR3 is 16 amino acids long. DNA for the CDR3: TGTGCCAGCAGCCAGGCCGGGGGCTTGGGCAATCAGCCCCAGCATTTT. Its protein product is CASSQAGGLGNQPQHF.

CDR3 in amino acids: CASSLQGAGNTEAFF. CDR3 nucleotide sequence: TGCGCCAGCAGCTTACAGGGCGCGGGGAACACTGAAGCTTTCTTT. The genes are TRBV5-1 and TRBJ1-1; possibly TRBD1 for D (6 bases). CDR1 is SGHRS, CDR2 YFSETQ, per germline. This CDR3 has 15 amino acids. Trimming cost V 2 bases and J 1 base, with 12 bases left between them.

The rearrangement joins TRBV19 to TRBJ1-2; 7 bases map to TRBD1. The CDR3 loop spans 14 amino acids. The germline CDR1 and CDR2 sequences are LNHDA and SQIVND (reference sequence). V shed 5 bases and J 2 bases; nucleotides not matched to a gene: 5. CDR3 in DNA: TGTGCCAGTAGTCCAGGGGGAGGCAACTATGGCTACACCTTC. It encodes CASSPGGGNYGYTF.

This clone was recorded only once. The chain is built from TRBV11-2 and TRBJ1-6; D perhaps matches TRBD1 (6 bases). Germline CDR1 and CDR2: SGHAT and FQNNGV. The length of the CDR3 is 13 residues. V shed 3 bases and J shed 14 bases, with 14 bases lying between them. The CDR3 region has the DNA TGTGCCAGCAGCTTGGCAGGGGATCGGGCCCTCCACTTT. This sequence encodes CASSLAGDRALHF. Full variable domain (rest looked up from reference TRBV11-2 and TRBJ1-6): EAGVAQSPRYKIIEKRQSVAFWCNPISGHATLYWYQQILGQGPKLLIQFQNNGVVDDSQLPKDRFSAERLKGVDSTLKIQPAKLEDSAVYLCASSLAGDRALHFGNGTRLTVT.

The V and J genes are TRBV6-6 and TRBJ1-5, with D uncertain. V lost 5 bases to trimming and J lost 12 bases, with 11 bases between them. Germline V gene lookup returns CDR1 MNHNY and CDR2 SVGAGI (reference sequence). There are 11 residues in the CDR3. The CDR3 region has the DNA TGTGCCAGCAGTAACGGACGCAACCAGCATTTT. Translated: CASSNGRNQHF.